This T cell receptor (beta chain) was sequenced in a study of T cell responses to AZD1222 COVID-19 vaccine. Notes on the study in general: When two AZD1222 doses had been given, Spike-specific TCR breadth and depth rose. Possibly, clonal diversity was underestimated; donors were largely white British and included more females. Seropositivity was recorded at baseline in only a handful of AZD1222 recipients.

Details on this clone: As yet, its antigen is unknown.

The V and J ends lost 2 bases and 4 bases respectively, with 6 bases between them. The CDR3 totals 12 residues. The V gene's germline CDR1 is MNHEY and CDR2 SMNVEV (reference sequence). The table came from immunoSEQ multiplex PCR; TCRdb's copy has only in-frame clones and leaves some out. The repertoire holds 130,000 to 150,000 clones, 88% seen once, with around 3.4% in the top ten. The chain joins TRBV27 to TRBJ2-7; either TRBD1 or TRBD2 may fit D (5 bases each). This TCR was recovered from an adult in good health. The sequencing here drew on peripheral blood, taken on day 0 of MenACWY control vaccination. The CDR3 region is CASSLGGYEQYF. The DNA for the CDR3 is TGTGCCAGCAGTTTAGGGGGTTACGAGCAGTACTTC.